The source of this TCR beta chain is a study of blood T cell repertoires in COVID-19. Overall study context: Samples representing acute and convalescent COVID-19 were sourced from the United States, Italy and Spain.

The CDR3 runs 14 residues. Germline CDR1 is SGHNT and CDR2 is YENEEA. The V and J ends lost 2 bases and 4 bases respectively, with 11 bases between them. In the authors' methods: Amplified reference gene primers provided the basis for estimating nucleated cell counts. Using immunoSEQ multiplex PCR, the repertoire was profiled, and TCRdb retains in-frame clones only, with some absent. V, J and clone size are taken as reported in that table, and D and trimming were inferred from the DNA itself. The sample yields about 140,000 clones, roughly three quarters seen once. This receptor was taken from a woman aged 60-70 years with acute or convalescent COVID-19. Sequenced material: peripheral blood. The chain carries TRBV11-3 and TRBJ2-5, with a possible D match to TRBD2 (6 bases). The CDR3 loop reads CASSLSGRGETQYF. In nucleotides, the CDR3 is TGTGCCAGCAGCTTATCCGGGAGAGGAGAGACCCAGTACTTC.